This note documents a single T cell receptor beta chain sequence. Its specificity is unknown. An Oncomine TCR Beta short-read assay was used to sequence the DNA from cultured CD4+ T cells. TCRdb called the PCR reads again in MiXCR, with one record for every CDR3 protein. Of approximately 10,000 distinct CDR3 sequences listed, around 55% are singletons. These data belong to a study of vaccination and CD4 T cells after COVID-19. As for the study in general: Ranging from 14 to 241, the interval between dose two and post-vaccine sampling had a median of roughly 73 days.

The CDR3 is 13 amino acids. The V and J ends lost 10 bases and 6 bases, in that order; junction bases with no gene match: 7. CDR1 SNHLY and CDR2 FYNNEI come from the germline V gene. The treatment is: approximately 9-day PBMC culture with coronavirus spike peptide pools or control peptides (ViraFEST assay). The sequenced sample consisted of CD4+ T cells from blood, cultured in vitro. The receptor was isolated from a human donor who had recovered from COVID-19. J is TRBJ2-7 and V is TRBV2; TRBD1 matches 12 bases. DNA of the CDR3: TGTGCCACCCGCCGGGACAGGGGGCGCGAGCAGTACTTC. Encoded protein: CATRRDRGREQYF.